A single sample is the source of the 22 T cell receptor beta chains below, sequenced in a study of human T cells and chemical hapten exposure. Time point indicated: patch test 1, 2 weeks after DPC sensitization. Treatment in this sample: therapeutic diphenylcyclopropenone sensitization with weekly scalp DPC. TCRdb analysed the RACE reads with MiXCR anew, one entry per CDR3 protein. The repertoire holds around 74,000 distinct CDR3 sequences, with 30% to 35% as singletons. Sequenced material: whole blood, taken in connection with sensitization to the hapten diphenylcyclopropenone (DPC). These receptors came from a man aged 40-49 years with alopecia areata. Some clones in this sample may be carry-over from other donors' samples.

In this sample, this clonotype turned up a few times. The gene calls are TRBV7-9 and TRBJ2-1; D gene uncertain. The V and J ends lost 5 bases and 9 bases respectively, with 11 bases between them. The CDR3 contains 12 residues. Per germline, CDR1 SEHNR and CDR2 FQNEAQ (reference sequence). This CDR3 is CASSHPTIEQFF. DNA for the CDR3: TGTGCCAGCAGCCATCCTACAATTGAGCAGTTCTTC.

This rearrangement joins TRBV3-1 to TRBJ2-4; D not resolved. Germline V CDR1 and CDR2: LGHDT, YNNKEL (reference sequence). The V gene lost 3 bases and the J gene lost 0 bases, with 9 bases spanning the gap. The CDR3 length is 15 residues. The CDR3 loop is CASSHSRLAKNIQYF. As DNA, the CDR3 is TGTGCCAGCAGCCACTCGCGACTAGCCAAAAACATTCAGTACTTC. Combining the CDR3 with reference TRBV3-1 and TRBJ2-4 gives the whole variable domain DTAVSQTPKYLVTQMGNDKSIKCEQNLGHDTMYWYKQDSKKFLKIMFSYNNKELIINETVPNRFSPKSPDKAHLNLHINSLELGDSAVYFCASSHSRLAKNIQYFGAGTRLSVL.

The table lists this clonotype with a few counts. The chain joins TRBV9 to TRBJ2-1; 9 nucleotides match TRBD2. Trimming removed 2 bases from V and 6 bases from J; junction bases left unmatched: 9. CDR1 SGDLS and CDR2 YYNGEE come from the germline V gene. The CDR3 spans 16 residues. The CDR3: CASSVLSGRTPNEQFF. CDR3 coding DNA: TGTGCCAGCAGCGTCCTTAGCGGGAGAACTCCCAATGAGCAGTTCTTC. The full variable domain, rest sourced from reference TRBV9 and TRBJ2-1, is DSGVTQTPKHLITATGQRVTLRCSPRSGDLSVYWYQQSLDQGLQFLIQYYNGEERAKGNILERFSAQQFPDLHSELNLSSLELGDSALYFCASSVLSGRTPNEQFFGPGTRLTVL.

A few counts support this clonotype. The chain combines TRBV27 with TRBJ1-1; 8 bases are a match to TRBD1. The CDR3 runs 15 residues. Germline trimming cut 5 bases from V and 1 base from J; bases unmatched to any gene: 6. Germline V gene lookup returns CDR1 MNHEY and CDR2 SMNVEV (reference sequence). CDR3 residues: CASSPGGAWNTEAFF. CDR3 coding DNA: TGTGCCAGCAGTCCAGGGGGCGCGTGGAACACTGAAGCTTTCTTT.

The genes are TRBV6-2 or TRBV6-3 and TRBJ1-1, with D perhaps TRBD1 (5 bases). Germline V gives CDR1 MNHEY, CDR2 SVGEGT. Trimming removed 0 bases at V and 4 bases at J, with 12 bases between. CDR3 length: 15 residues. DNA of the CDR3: TGTGCCAGCAGTTACTCGTCGGGGCCGGGCACTGAAGCTTTCTTT. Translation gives CASSYSSGPGTEAFF.

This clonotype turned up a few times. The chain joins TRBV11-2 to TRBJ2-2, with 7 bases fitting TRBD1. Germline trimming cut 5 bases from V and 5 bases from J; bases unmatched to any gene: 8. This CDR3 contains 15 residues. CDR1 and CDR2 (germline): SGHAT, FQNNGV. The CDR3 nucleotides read TGTGCCAGCAGCCCTACGACAGGGCGGACCGGGGAGCTGTTTTTT. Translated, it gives CASSPTTGRTGELFF. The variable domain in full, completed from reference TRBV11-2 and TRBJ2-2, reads EAGVAQSPRYKIIEKRQSVAFWCNPISGHATLYWYQQILGQGPKLLIQFQNNGVVDDSQLPKDRFSAERLKGVDSTLKIQPAKLEDSAVYLCASSPTTGRTGELFFGEGSRLTVL.

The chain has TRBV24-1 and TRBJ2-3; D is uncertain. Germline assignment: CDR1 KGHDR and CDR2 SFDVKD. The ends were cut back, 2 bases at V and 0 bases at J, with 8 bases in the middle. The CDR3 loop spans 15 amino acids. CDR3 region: CATSDWTGSTDTQYF. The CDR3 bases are TGTGCCACCAGTGATTGGACCGGAAGCACAGATACGCAGTATTTT.

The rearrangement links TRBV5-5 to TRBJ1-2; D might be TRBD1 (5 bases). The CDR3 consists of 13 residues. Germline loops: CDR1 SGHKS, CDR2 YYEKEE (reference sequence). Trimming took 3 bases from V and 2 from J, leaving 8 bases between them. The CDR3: CASSWDANYGYTF. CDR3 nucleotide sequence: TGTGCCAGCAGCTGGGACGCCAACTATGGCTACACCTTC.

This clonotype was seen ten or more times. The CDR3 DNA reads as TGCAGCGTTGAAGATCCGGGACAGGGGATCTACAATGAGCAGTTCTTC. Translation gives CSVEDPGQGIYNEQFF. The chain employs TRBV29-1 and TRBJ2-1; 10 bases are shared with TRBD1. CDR3 length equals 16 residues. V lost 0 bases to trimming and J lost 3 bases; unmatched junction nucleotides: 5. Germline V CDR1 and CDR2: SQVTM, ANQGSEA.

This CDR3 reads CATLDRGTGANVLTF. The CDR3 bases are TGTGCCACCTTGGACAGGGGAACTGGGGCCAACGTCCTGACTTTC. The genes are TRBV28 and TRBJ2-6, with 9 nucleotides matching TRBD1. After removal of 10 bases from V and 2 bases from J, the junction contained 6 bases not matched to a gene. The CDR3 consists of 15 residues. Germline CDR1 is MDHEN and CDR2 is SYDVKM.

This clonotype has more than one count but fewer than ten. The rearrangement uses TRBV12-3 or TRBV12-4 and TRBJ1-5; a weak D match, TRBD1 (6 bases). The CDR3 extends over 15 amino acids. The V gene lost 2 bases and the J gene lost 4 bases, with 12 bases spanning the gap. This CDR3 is CASSLIGQTNQPQHF. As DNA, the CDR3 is TGTGCCAGCAGTTTAATCGGACAGACAAATCAGCCCCAGCATTTT.

CDR3 bases: TGTGCCAGCAGCCAAGATGGGGGGGGCACCATGAACACTGAAGCTTTCTTT. This gives the protein CASSQDGGGTMNTEAFF. The chain is built from TRBV3-1 and TRBJ1-1; maybe TRBD1 (6 bases). CDR1 LGHDT and CDR2 YNNKEL come from the germline V gene (reference sequence). The CDR3 has 17 residues. V shed 0 bases and J shed 0 bases, with 14 bases lying between them.

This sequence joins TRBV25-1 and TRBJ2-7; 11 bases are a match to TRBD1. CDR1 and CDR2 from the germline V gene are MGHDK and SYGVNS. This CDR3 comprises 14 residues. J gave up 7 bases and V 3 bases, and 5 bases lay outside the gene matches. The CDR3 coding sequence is TGTGCCAGCAGTGAGGGACAGGGGGTTTGGGAGCAGTACTTC. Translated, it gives CASSEGQGVWEQYF.

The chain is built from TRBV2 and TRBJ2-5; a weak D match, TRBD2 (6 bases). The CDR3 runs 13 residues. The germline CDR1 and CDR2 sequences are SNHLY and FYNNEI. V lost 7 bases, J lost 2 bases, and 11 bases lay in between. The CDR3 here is CASNRREQETQYF. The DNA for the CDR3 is TGTGCCAGCAATCGGAGGGAACAAGAGACCCAGTACTTC.

The CDR3 protein is CASSLEVATSTDTQYF. In nucleotides, the CDR3 is TGTGCCAGCAGCTTAGAAGTAGCGACGAGCACAGATACGCAGTATTTT. The V gene is TRBV11-2, the J gene TRBJ2-3; maybe TRBD2 (5 bases). The V end lost 0 bases, the J end lost 0 bases, and 10 bases lay between the germline ends. The V gene's germline CDR1 is SGHAT and CDR2 FQNNGV. This CDR3 contains 16 residues.

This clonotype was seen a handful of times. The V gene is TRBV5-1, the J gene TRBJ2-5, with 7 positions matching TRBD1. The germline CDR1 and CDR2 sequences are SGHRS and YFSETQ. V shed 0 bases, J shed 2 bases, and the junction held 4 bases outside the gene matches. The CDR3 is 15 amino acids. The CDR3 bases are TGCGCCAGCAGCTTGGGGCCGGGACAGCAAGAGACCCAGTACTTC. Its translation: CASSLGPGQQETQYF.

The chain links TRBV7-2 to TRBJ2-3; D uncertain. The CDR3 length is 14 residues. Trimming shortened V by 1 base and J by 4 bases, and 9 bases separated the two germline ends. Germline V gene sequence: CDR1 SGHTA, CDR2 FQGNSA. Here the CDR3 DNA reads TGTGCCAGCAGCTTAGGACCCTTGTCAGATACGCAGTATTTT. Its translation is CASSLGPLSDTQYF.

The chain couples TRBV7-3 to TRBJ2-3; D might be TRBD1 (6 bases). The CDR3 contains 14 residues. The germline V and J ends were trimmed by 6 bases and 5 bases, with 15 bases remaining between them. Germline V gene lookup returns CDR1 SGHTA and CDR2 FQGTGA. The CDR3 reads CASSQNPRGDTQYF. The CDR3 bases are TGTGCCAGCAGTCAAAACCCCAGGGGAGATACGCAGTATTTT.

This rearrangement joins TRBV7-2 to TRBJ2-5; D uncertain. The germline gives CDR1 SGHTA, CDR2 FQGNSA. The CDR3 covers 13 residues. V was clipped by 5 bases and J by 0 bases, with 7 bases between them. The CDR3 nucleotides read TGTGCCAGCAGCCCCAACTACCAAGAGACCCAGTACTTC. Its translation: CASSPNYQETQYF.

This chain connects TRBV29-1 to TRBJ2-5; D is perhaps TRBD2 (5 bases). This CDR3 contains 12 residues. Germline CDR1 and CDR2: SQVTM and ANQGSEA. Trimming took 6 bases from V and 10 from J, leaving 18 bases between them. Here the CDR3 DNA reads TGCAGCGTGGGTTTACCGGGCGGAGGCCAGTACTTC. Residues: CSVGLPGGGQYF.

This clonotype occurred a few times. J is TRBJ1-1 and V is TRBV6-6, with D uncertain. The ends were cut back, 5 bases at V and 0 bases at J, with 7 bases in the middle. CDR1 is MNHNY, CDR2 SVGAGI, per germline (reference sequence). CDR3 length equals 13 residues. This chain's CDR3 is CASSNGLNTEAFF. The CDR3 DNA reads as TGTGCCAGCAGTAATGGACTGAACACTGAAGCTTTCTTT.

For the CDR3, the DNA is TGTGCCAGCAGTGAGGCGGGAGGAGACAATGAGCAGTTCTTC. This gives the protein CASSEAGGDNEQFF. V gene TRBV25-1 combines with J gene TRBJ2-1; the match to TRBD2 covers 8 bases. CDR3 length equals 14 residues. The trim removed 3 bases at V and 5 bases at J, leaving 3 bases unmatched. Germline lookup yields CDR1 MGHDK and CDR2 SYGVNS.